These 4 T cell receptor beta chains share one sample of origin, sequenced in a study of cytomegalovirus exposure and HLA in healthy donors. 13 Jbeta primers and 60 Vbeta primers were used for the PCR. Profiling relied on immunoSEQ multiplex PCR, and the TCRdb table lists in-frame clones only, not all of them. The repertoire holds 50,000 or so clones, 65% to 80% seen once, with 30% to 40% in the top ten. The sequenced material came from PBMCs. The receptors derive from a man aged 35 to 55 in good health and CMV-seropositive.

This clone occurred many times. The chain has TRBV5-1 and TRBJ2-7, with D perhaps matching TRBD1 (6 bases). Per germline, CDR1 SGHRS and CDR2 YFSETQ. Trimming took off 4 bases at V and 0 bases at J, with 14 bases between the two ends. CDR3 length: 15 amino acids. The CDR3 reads CASSTSGQPSYEQYF. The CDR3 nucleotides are TGCGCCAGCAGCACCTCAGGACAGCCCTCCTACGAGCAGTACTTC.

In nucleotides, the CDR3 is TGTGCCAGTAGTATTTCGAGAATAAGCACAGATACGCAGTATTTT. Translating it yields CASSISRISTDTQYF. This rearrangement joins TRBV19 to TRBJ2-3; D unresolved. The CDR3 has 15 residues. The germline gives CDR1 LNHDA, CDR2 SQIVND (reference sequence). V shed 3 bases and J shed 0 bases, with 10 bases lying between them.

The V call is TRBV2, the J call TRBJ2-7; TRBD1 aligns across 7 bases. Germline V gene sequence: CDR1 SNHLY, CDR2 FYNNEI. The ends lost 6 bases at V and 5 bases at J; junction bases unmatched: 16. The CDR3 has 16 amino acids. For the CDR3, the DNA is TGTGCCAGCAGCGACGACAGGGCAATACGAAATGACGAGCAGTACTTC. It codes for CASSDDRAIRNDEQYF.

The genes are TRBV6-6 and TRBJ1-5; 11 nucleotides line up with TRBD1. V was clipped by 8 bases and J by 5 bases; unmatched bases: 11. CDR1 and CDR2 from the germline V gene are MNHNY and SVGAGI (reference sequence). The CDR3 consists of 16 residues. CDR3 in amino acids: CASGLYGTGGDQPQHF. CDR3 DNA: TGTGCCAGCGGACTATATGGGACAGGGGGGGATCAGCCCCAGCATTTT.